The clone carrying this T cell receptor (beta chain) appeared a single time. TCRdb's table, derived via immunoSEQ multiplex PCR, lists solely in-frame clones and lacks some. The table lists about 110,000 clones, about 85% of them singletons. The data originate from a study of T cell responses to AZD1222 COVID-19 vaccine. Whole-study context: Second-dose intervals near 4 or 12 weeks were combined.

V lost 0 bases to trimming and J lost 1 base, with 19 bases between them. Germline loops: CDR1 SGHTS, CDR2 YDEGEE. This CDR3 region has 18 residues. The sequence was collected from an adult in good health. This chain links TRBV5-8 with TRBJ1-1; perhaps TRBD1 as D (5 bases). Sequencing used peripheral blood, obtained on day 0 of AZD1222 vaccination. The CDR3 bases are TGTGCCAGCAGCTTGGGGGAAGGGGAGCTCCCTCCGAACACTGAAGCTTTCTTT. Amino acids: CASSLGEGELPPNTEAFF. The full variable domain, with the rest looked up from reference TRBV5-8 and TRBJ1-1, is EAGVTQSPTHLIKTRGQQATLRCSPISGHTSVYWYQQALGLGLQFLLWYDEGEERNRGNFPPRFSGRQFPNYSSELNVNALELEDSALYLCASSLGEGELPPNTEAFFGQGTRLTVV.